The 19 T cell receptor beta chains given below trace back to one sample, sequenced in a study of identical twins. TCRdb used MiXCR to reprocess the 5' RACE reads, holding one entry per CDR3 protein. This sample yields fewer than 900,000 distinct CDR3 sequences, of which 21% are seen a single time; around 4.4% belongs to the top ten. The same sample was also studied in work on T cells expressing NK-cell markers.

Sequenced material: PBMCs. The receptor set was obtained from a young woman in good health.

This clonotype was seen repeatedly, ten times or more. The CDR3, as DNA: TGCAGCGGGACAGAGCCTAACAATGAGCAGTTCTTC. This codes for CSGTEPNNEQFF. This chain connects TRBV29-1 to TRBJ2-1; TRBD1 is a possible D gene (6 bases). From germline, CDR1 is SQVTM and CDR2 ANQGSEA. The CDR3 consists of 12 residues. V lost 7 bases, J lost 5 bases, and 12 bases lay in between.

The V and J genes are TRBV20-1 and TRBJ2-1, with D perhaps TRBD1 or TRBD2 (5 bases each). The germline V gene encodes CDR1 DFQATT and CDR2 SNEGSKA (reference sequence). CDR3 length: 15 amino acids. Trimming removed 6 bases at V and 6 bases at J, with 21 bases between. The CDR3: CSAPLPGTLGNEQFF. In DNA form, the CDR3 reads TGCAGTGCGCCCTTACCCGGGACGCTGGGCAATGAGCAGTTCTTC.

The chain joins TRBV5-4 to TRBJ2-1, with D possibly TRBD2 on 5 matching bases. CDR3 length: 16 residues. The V end lost 6 bases, the J end lost 5 bases, and 21 bases lay between the germline ends. Per germline, CDR1 SGHNT and CDR2 YYREEE (reference sequence). CDR3 sequence: CASTSESGSGNNEQFF. The CDR3 DNA follows: TGTGCCAGCACCTCTGAGTCGGGGTCGGGGAACAATGAGCAGTTCTTC.

The rearrangement uses TRBV3-1 and TRBJ2-4, with 9 positions matching TRBD2. CDR3 length equals 16 residues. With V trimmed by 6 bases and J by 0 bases, 6 bases remained unmatched. CDR1 is LGHDT, CDR2 YNNKEL, per germline (reference sequence). The CDR3 protein is CASRPGLAQAKNIQYF. For the CDR3, the DNA is TGTGCCAGCAGGCCAGGACTAGCGCAAGCCAAAAACATTCAGTACTTC.

This clonotype occurred many times. The chain combines TRBV6-5 with TRBJ1-4; D not certain. Per the germline V gene, CDR1 is MNHEY and CDR2 is SVGAGI. This CDR3 is 15 amino acids long. Trimming stripped 4 bases from V and 0 bases from J, with 9 bases between. The CDR3 coding sequence is TGTGCCAGCAGTTCCCGCCCTGCAACTAATGAAAAACTGTTTTTT. As protein: CASSSRPATNEKLFF.

The CDR3 is CASGEGQANTGELFF. The CDR3 DNA sequence: TGCGCCAGCGGGGAGGGACAAGCGAACACCGGGGAGCTGTTTTTT. V usage is TRBV4-3 and J usage is TRBJ2-2; D is perhaps TRBD2 (7 bases). V was cut by 8 bases and J by 0 bases, with 13 bases left in between. The CDR3 runs to 15 residues. The germline V gene encodes CDR1 LGHNA and CDR2 YSLEER.

The chain has TRBV20-1 and TRBJ2-7, with 12 bases matching TRBD2. The CDR3 is 14 residues long. V was clipped by 1 base and J by 6 bases; unmatched bases: 4. Germline V gene sequence: CDR1 DFQATT, CDR2 SNEGSKA (reference sequence). CDR3 protein: CSARAPGLAGEQYF. In DNA form, the CDR3 reads TGCAGTGCTAGAGCCCCGGGACTAGCGGGCGAGCAGTACTTC.

This clonotype was seen many times. The chain uses TRBV12-3 or TRBV12-4 and TRBJ2-1; D unresolved. The CDR3 loop spans 14 amino acids. Between the trimmed V and J ends, which lost 11 bases and 7 bases, there was a span of 21 bases. This CDR3 is CAASSSVWGNEQFF. CDR3 DNA: TGTGCCGCCAGCAGTAGTGTGTGGGGAAATGAGCAGTTCTTC.

The rearrangement uses TRBV15 and TRBJ2-1; either TRBD1 or TRBD2 may supply D (5 bases each). The CDR3 is made up of 13 amino acids. V lost 0 bases to trimming and J lost 10 bases, with 10 bases between them. Germline V gene data show CDR1 as LNHNV and CDR2 as YYDKDF (reference sequence). The CDR3: CATSRDQRDEQFF. The CDR3 nucleotides read TGTGCCACCAGCAGAGATCAAAGGGACGAGCAGTTCTTC.

Ten or more counts support this clonotype. This rearrangement joins TRBV20-1 to TRBJ2-2; 7 bases match TRBD1. The CDR3 extends over 14 amino acids. The germline gives CDR1 DFQATT, CDR2 SNEGSKA (reference sequence). The ends lost 4 bases at V and 4 bases at J; junction bases unmatched: 6. This chain's CDR3 is CSATSYRGTGELFF. The CDR3 nucleotides read TGCAGTGCTACCTCATACAGGGGCACCGGGGAGCTGTTTTTT.

This clonotype has at least ten counts. The chain employs TRBV10-3 and TRBJ1-5; D is uncertain. Germline values: CDR1 ENHRY, CDR2 SYGVKD. The CDR3 has 12 amino acids. V was clipped by 11 bases and J by 5 bases, with 13 bases between them. The CDR3 nucleotides read TGTGCCGTTGCGAACACAGATCAGCCCCAGCATTTT. Its translation: CAVANTDQPQHF.

In this sample, this clonotype turned up a few times. The chain uses TRBV7-6 and TRBJ2-1; 13 bases match TRBD2. Germline V gene data show CDR1 as SGHVS and CDR2 as FNYEAQ. CDR3 length equals 15 residues. V lost 5 bases and J lost 15; bases outside the gene matches: 13. The CDR3 protein is CASSLSGTSGARPFF. The CDR3 DNA reads as TGTGCCAGCAGCCTATCGGGGACTAGCGGGGCCCGTCCGTTCTTC.

This rearrangement joins TRBV5-1 to TRBJ2-3; 14 nucleotides agree with TRBD2. Germline CDR1 and CDR2: SGHRS and YFSETQ. The CDR3 runs to 18 residues. V was clipped by 1 base and J by 1 base; unmatched bases: 5. CDR3: CASSLTGTSGRGTDTQYF. The CDR3 region has the DNA TGCGCCAGCAGCTTGACCGGGACTAGCGGGAGAGGCACAGATACGCAGTATTTT.

This clonotype was recorded at least ten times. The CDR3 bases are TGCAGTGCCAGGGACGCCTTTAATGAAAAACTGTTTTTT. It specifies CSARDAFNEKLFF. This sequence joins TRBV20-1 and TRBJ1-4, with D perhaps matching TRBD1 (5 bases). CDR3 length: 13 residues. Trimming left V 6 bases short and J 4 bases short, with 12 bases between. CDR1 and CDR2 (germline): DFQATT, SNEGSKA (reference sequence).

The CDR3 DNA sequence: TGCAGTGCTAGAGATCTTAGGGACAGGAGCACCGGGGAGCTGTTTTTT. It specifies CSARDLRDRSTGELFF. J is TRBJ2-2 and V is TRBV20-1, with 8 positions matching TRBD1. V lost 0 bases to trimming and J lost 4 bases; unmatched junction nucleotides: 7. Germline V CDR1 and CDR2: DFQATT, SNEGSKA (reference sequence). The CDR3 has 16 residues.

This clonotype was detected a few times. This chain joins TRBV5-8 and TRBJ2-1; 7 bases match TRBD2. Trimming removed 7 bases from V and 6 bases from J; junction bases left unmatched: 10. The germline V gene encodes CDR1 SGHTS and CDR2 YDEGEE. This CDR3 has 14 amino acids. Here the CDR3 DNA reads TGTGCCAGCGTCCAGATCAGGGAGGGCAATGAGCAGTTCTTC. This codes for CASVQIREGNEQFF.

This chain connects TRBV5-1 to TRBJ2-1; D unclear. Germline lookup yields CDR1 SGHRS and CDR2 YFSETQ. The V and J ends lost 0 bases and 8 bases respectively, with 18 bases between them. This CDR3 has 16 amino acids. CDR3 bases: TGCGCCAGCAGCTTGGCCGAGACCACCCTACGCGATGAGCAGTTCTTC. Its protein product is CASSLAETTLRDEQFF. Drawing the rest from reference TRBV5-1 and TRBJ2-1, the complete variable domain is KAGVTQTPRYLIKTRGQQVTLSCSPISGHRSVSWYQQTPGQGLQFLFEYFSETQRNKGNFPGRFSGRQFSNSRSEMNVSTLELGDSALYLCASSLAETTLRDEQFFGPGTRLTVL.

This chain links TRBV10-3 with TRBJ1-6, with a weak D call TRBD1 (6 bases). This CDR3 is built from 13 residues. Germline V gives CDR1 ENHRY, CDR2 SYGVKD. Trimming left V 9 bases short and J 7 bases short, with 13 bases between. The CDR3 loop reads CAIKQGANSPLHF. CDR3 nucleotides: TGTGCCATAAAACAGGGCGCGAATTCACCCCTCCACTTT.

The rearrangement links TRBV27 to TRBJ1-2, with D maybe TRBD1 (6 bases). Per the germline V gene, CDR1 is MNHEY and CDR2 is SMNVEV (reference sequence). CDR3 size: 15 residues. Between the trimmed V and J ends, which lost 4 bases and 6 bases, there was a span of 18 bases. The CDR3 DNA is TGTGCCAGCAGTTCCTACAGGGTCCCGGCGGATGGCTACACCTTC. Translation: CASSSYRVPADGYTF.